Below, 24 T cell receptor beta chains from the same sample are listed, as sequenced in a study of shared clonotypes between healthy human individuals. Produced via immunoSEQ multiplex PCR; TCRdb's table is partial and in-frame only. Here the sample spans around 500,000 clones, 76% being singletons. The sequencing sample was made of PBMCs. All receptors come from a woman in her 40s in good health. Some clones in this sample may be carry-over from other donors' samples.

CDR3 bases: TGCAGCGTTAGACAGATTTGGGAGACCCAGTACTTC. It translates to CSVRQIWETQYF. The chain couples TRBV29-1 to TRBJ2-5; perhaps TRBD1 as D (5 bases). The germline CDR1 and CDR2 sequences are SQVTM and ANQGSEA. This CDR3 has 12 amino acids. The V gene lost 5 bases and the J gene lost 5 bases, with 12 bases spanning the gap.

As regards this clone: The same CDR3 arises from other DNA sequences in this sample as well. The gene calls are TRBV27 and TRBJ1-2; D perhaps matches TRBD1 (5 bases). Germline CDR1 MNHEY, CDR2 SMNVEV (reference sequence). The CDR3 spans 13 residues. V gave up 6 bases and J gave up 1 base, with 9 bases separating them. The CDR3 DNA reads TGTGCCAGCAGCATGACAGTTAACTATGGCTACACCTTC. Translating gives CASSMTVNYGYTF.

This chain uses TRBV7-2 with TRBJ2-7; 16 nucleotides match TRBD2. V dropped 5 bases and J dropped 3; count of bases not matched to a gene: 13. The length of the CDR3 is 19 residues. Germline CDR1 and CDR2: SGHTA and FQGNSA. The CDR3 region has the DNA TGTGCCAGCAGCATCGCCGGGGGGACTAGCGGGAGGGCCCTCTACGAGCAGTACTTC. It yields the protein CASSIAGGTSGRALYEQYF.

This clone was counted only a few times. The genes are TRBV19 and TRBJ1-1; no definite D call. Germline CDR1 and CDR2: LNHDA and SQIVND (reference sequence). V lost 10 bases and J lost 0, with 18 bases in between. The CDR3 runs 15 residues. For the CDR3, the DNA is TGTGCCACCAAGTGGCAGTCTTTCATGAACACTGAAGCTTTCTTT. Residues: CATKWQSFMNTEAFF.

This sequence joins TRBV6-4 and TRBJ2-1; perhaps TRBD2 as D (6 bases). Trimming left V 4 bases short and J 4 bases short, with 11 bases between. There are 14 residues in the CDR3. In germline, CDR1 is MRHNA, CDR2 SNTAGT. As DNA, the CDR3 is TGTGCCAGCAGTGTCGCGGGGTATTACAATGAGCAGTTCTTC. Amino acids: CASSVAGYYNEQFF.

The chain couples TRBV7-9 to TRBJ2-7; D tentatively reads TRBD1 or TRBD2 (7 bases each). CDR1 and CDR2 (germline): SEHNR, FQNEAQ (reference sequence). The CDR3 sequence is 15 residues long. V was trimmed by 4 bases and J by 5 bases, leaving 18 bases between them. The CDR3 nucleotides are TGTGCCAGCAGCTCAGAGGGAGGGGGCCGGGACGAGCAGTACTTC. This encodes CASSSEGGGRDEQYF.

This chain connects TRBV29-1 to TRBJ2-3; D possibly matches TRBD1 or TRBD2 (6 bases each). This CDR3 is 13 amino acids long. The V gene's germline CDR1 is SQVTM and CDR2 ANQGSEA. Trimming shortened V by 5 bases and J by 0 bases, and 9 bases separated the two germline ends. CDR3 sequence reads: CSVRRGSTDTQYF. CDR3 DNA: TGCAGCGTTCGGAGGGGGAGCACAGATACGCAGTATTTT.

V usage is TRBV9 and J usage is TRBJ2-2; a weak D match, TRBD2 (6 bases). The germline gives CDR1 SGDLS, CDR2 YYNGEE. CDR3 length: 16 residues. The V end was cut by 0 bases, the J end by 5 bases, with 14 bases between. CDR3 in DNA: TGTGCCAGCAGCGTAGGGCGGCGGGGAGAGACCGGGGAGCTGTTTTTT. Protein product: CASSVGRRGETGELFF. Based on the CDR3 plus reference TRBV9 and TRBJ2-2, the full variable domain is DSGVTQTPKHLITATGQRVTLRCSPRSGDLSVYWYQQSLDQGLQFLIQYYNGEERAKGNILERFSAQQFPDLHSELNLSSLELGDSALYFCASSVGRRGETGELFFGEGSRLTVL.

The V and J genes are TRBV10-3 and TRBJ2-7; 9 positions match TRBD2. The length of the CDR3 is 14 residues. Germline CDR1 ENHRY, CDR2 SYGVKD. Losses at the gene ends were 11 bases for V and 4 bases for J; bases not matched to a gene: 12. The CDR3 is CAVDTGTSSYEQYF. The CDR3 nucleotides read TGTGCCGTTGATACCGGGACTAGCTCTTACGAGCAGTACTTC.

CDR3 region: CASRDGPDTQYF. The CDR3 DNA follows: TGTGCCAGCCGGGACGGACCAGATACGCAGTATTTT. The chain uses TRBV28 and TRBJ2-3; D possibly matches TRBD1 or TRBD2 (5 bases each). The V end was cut by 8 bases, the J end by 4 bases, with 10 bases between. CDR1 MDHEN and CDR2 SYDVKM come from the germline V gene. The CDR3 is made up of 12 amino acids.

A remark on this clone: The sample contains more than one DNA sequence encoding this CDR3. The V and J genes are TRBV2 and TRBJ1-1, with 9 bases matching TRBD1. The germline V gene encodes CDR1 SNHLY and CDR2 FYNNEI. The CDR3 length is 14 residues. J lost 4 bases, V lost 6 bases, and 6 bases had no gene match. The CDR3 here is CASSADRGLTEAFF. The CDR3 bases are TGTGCCAGCAGCGCGGACAGGGGACTCACTGAAGCTTTCTTT. Filled out from reference TRBV2 and TRBJ1-1, the complete variable domain reads EPEVTQTPSHQVTQMGQEVILRCVPISNHLYFYWYRQILGQKVEFLVSFYNNEISEKSEIFDDQFSVERPDGSNFTLKIRSTKLEDSAMYFCASSADRGLTEAFFGQGTRLTVV.

The chain combines TRBV6-4 with TRBJ2-2; D unresolved. From germline, CDR1 is MRHNA and CDR2 SNTAGT. Trimming cost V 0 bases and J 7 bases, with 9 bases left between them. The CDR3 extends over 14 amino acids. For the CDR3, the DNA is TGTGCCAGCAGTGACTCTGGCGGACGCGGGGAGCTGTTTTTT. This translates into CASSDSGGRGELFF.

This chain joins TRBV29-1 and TRBJ2-1; 9 nucleotides agree with TRBD1. Germline CDR1 SQVTM, CDR2 ANQGSEA. V lost 4 bases, J lost 10 bases, and 11 bases stayed unmatched. This CDR3 spans 14 amino acids. In nucleotides, the CDR3 is TGCAGCGTTGCAGTGGGACAGGGCTTGGGCGAGCAGTTCTTC. This encodes CSVAVGQGLGEQFF.

The V and J genes are TRBV6-1 and TRBJ1-2, with TRBD1 matching 8 bases. Germline-derived CDR1 and CDR2 are MNHNS and SASEGT. The junction had 9 bases not matched to a gene; V was cut back by 7 bases and J by 8 bases. The CDR3 length is 13 residues. The CDR3 is CASNHPRGQGYTF. The CDR3 region has the DNA TGTGCCAGCAACCACCCCAGGGGGCAAGGCTACACCTTC.

V is TRBV27 and J is TRBJ2-7; 11 nucleotides line up with TRBD1. Germline loops: CDR1 MNHEY, CDR2 SMNVEV (reference sequence). The junction had 8 bases not matched to a gene; V was cut back by 5 bases and J by 2 bases. This CDR3 has 16 amino acids. The DNA of the CDR3 is TGTGCCAGCAGTATCAGGACAGGGGGCCTTGCCTACGAGCAGTACTTC. Its translation: CASSIRTGGLAYEQYF.

Comments on this clone: The same CDR3 is also encoded by other DNA sequences in this sample. The chain links TRBV5-1 to TRBJ2-5; D remains unclear. Germline CDR1 SGHRS, CDR2 YFSETQ. The V and J ends lost 3 bases and 5 bases respectively, with 11 bases between them. This CDR3 region has 13 residues. CDR3 in amino acids: CASSSGPEETQYF. The CDR3 DNA sequence: TGCGCCAGCAGCTCAGGACCGGAGGAGACCCAGTACTTC.

Details on this clone: The junction shows a germline mismatch at one end, possibly a read error. This chain connects TRBV4-3 to TRBJ2-5; the match to TRBD2 covers 10 bases. The CDR3 loop spans 17 amino acids. Germline-derived CDR1 and CDR2 are LGHNA and YSLEER. Here the CDR3 reads CASNQGIAGGGEETQYF. The CDR3 region has the DNA TGCGCCAGCAACCAAGGTATAGCGGGAGGCGGGGAAGAGACCCAGTACTTC.

The chain employs TRBV9 and TRBJ1-2; 8 bases line up with TRBD1. V gave up 0 bases and J gave up 0 bases; unmatched junction bases: 4. The CDR3 consists of 16 residues. Germline CDR1 is SGDLS and CDR2 is YYNGEE. CDR3 sequence reads: CASSVEDRDPNYGYTF. In nucleotides, the CDR3 is TGTGCCAGCAGCGTAGAGGACAGGGACCCTAACTATGGCTACACCTTC.

The gene calls are TRBV5-4 and TRBJ2-3; the match to TRBD2 covers 12 bases. V shed 0 bases, J shed 2 bases, and the junction held 7 bases outside the gene matches. Germline CDR1 reads SGHNT; CDR2 reads YYREEE (reference sequence). This CDR3 spans 18 amino acids. The CDR3 DNA reads as TGTGCCAGCAGCTTGGGGGGGGCTAGCGGGAGGGTCACAGATACGCAGTATTTT. The encoded protein is CASSLGGASGRVTDTQYF.

This clone was seen ten or more times. The genes are TRBV29-1 and TRBJ2-7; the D is unclear. The CDR3 runs 13 residues. Deletions cut 1 base from V and 3 bases from J, with 10 bases between. The germline CDR1 and CDR2 sequences are SQVTM and ANQGSEA. The CDR3 protein is CSVEGVEFYEQYF. The CDR3 nucleotides are TGCAGCGTTGAAGGGGTAGAATTCTACGAGCAGTACTTC.

The chain recombines TRBV11-3 with TRBJ2-7; TRBD2 aligns across 10 bases. The V gene end was trimmed by 5 bases and the J gene end by 6 bases; junction bases not matched to a gene: 10. CDR3 length equals 15 residues. The germline CDR1 and CDR2 sequences are SGHNT and YENEEA. The CDR3: CASSPSSGSSSEQYF. In DNA, the CDR3 is TGTGCCAGCAGCCCCTCTAGCGGGAGTAGTTCCGAGCAGTACTTC.

This clone was seen just once. The genes are TRBV9 and TRBJ2-7; a possible D gene is TRBD2 (6 bases). From germline, CDR1 is SGDLS and CDR2 YYNGEE. V was clipped by 2 bases and J by 9 bases, with 18 bases between them. This CDR3 is built from 14 residues. CDR3 coding DNA: TGTGCCAGCAGCGTGTCGGGATGGGGGGTTTGGCAGTACTTC. Protein sequence: CASSVSGWGVWQYF.

CDR3 DNA sequence: TGTGCCAGCAGTTTAGAGCGGGAGTCTTACAATGAGCAGTTCTTC. Protein sequence: CASSLERESYNEQFF. The chain recombines TRBV27 with TRBJ2-1; 8 positions match TRBD2. CDR1 and CDR2 from the germline V gene are MNHEY and SMNVEV (reference sequence). Trimming took 2 bases from V and 4 from J; bases not matched to a gene: 4. The CDR3 sequence is 15 residues long.

This clone showed up just once. The chain links TRBV21-1 to TRBJ2-6. TRBV21-1 is deemed a pseudogene. The CDR3 contains 15 residues. CDR3 loop: CASSKVDSGANVLTF. The CDR3 DNA reads as TGTGCCAGCAGCAAAGTGGACTCTGGGGCCAACGTCCTGACTTTC.